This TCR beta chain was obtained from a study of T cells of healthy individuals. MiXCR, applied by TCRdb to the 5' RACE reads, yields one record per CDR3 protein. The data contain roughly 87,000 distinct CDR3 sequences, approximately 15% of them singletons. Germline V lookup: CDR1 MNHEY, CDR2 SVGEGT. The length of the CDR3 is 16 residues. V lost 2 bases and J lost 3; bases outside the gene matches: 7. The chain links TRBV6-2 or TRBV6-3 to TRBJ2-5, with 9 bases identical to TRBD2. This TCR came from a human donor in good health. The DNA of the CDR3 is TGTGCCAGCAGTTACGGGCGGGAGGGCCTGAAAGAGACCCAGTACTTC. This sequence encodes CASSYGREGLKETQYF.